Included here is one T cell receptor beta chain sequence, with context. Its antigen is as yet unknown. The data were obtained in a study of T cell responses to AZD1222 COVID-19 vaccine. About the research overall: Pooled together were second doses at about 4 or about 12 weeks.

Libraries were prepared by immunoSEQ multiplex PCR; TCRdb keeps only in-frame clonotypes and omits some of them. This table has about 100,000 clones, about 85% appearing once. Study results and caveats: Rises in breadth and depth of Spike-specific TCRs came after two AZD1222 doses.

Germline values: CDR1 MNHEY, CDR2 SVGAGI. Trimming took off 5 bases at V and 2 bases at J, with 13 bases between the two ends. This CDR3 spans 15 amino acids. The starting material was peripheral blood, obtained on day 0 of AZD1222 vaccination. The TCR comes from an adult in good health. The chain carries TRBV6-5 and TRBJ1-5; possible D gene TRBD1, 6 bases. The CDR3 is CASSPRGYGNQPQHF. The CDR3 DNA follows: TGTGCCAGCAGTCCCAGGGGATACGGCAATCAGCCCCAGCATTTT.